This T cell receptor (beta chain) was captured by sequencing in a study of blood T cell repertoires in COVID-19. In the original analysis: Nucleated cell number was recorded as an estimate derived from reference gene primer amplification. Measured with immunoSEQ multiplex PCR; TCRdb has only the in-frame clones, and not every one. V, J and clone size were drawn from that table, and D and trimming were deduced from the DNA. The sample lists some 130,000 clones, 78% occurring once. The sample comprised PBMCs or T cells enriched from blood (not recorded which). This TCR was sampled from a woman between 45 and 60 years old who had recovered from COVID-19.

CDR3 nucleotides: TGTGCCAGTAGTATAGCCAGCTCTGGGGCCAACGTCCTGACTTTC. This gives the protein CASSIASSGANVLTF. J is TRBJ2-6 and V is TRBV19, with D unresolved. In germline, CDR1 is LNHDA, CDR2 SQIVND (reference sequence). Trimming cost V 1 base and J 0 bases, with 4 bases left between them. The CDR3 sequence is 15 residues long. Drawing the rest from reference TRBV19 and TRBJ2-6, the complete variable domain is DGGITQSPKYLFRKEGQNVTLSCEQNLNHDAMYWYRQDPGQGLRLIYYSQIVNDFQKGDIAEGYSVSREKKESFPLTVTSAQKNPTAFYLCASSIASSGANVLTFGAGSRLTVL.